These 28 T cell receptor beta chains were all obtained from the same sample, sequenced in a study of T cells after yellow fever vaccination. TCRdb reprocessed the 5' RACE reads with MiXCR, giving one entry per CDR3 protein. Of roughly 180,000 distinct CDR3 sequences detected, about 6% appear once; the ten largest clones hold 2.9%. Specimen: CD4+ T cells sorted from PBMCs, collected on the day of the first yellow fever vaccination. These TCRs come from a man aged 18 to 29 who received the YFV17D yellow fever vaccine.

In its sample, this clonotype was seen a few times. The rearrangement links TRBV19 to TRBJ1-5; unclear D gene. Germline assignment: CDR1 LNHDA and CDR2 SQIVND (reference sequence). The CDR3 has 15 amino acids. The germline V and J ends were trimmed by 7 bases and 0 bases, with 13 bases remaining between them. CDR3 sequence: CASIPNLASNQPQHF. Here the CDR3 DNA reads TGTGCCAGTATTCCGAACTTGGCTAGCAATCAGCCCCAGCATTTT.

This clonotype was detected ten times or more. The V call is TRBV7-9, the J call TRBJ2-2; no firm D call. The V gene's germline CDR1 is SEHNR and CDR2 FQNEAQ (reference sequence). The CDR3 contains 14 residues. V lost 3 bases to trimming and J lost 8 bases, with 13 bases between them. The CDR3, as DNA: TGTGCCAGCAGCTTCTCGGCCATCGCAGGGGAGCTGTTTTTT. Its protein is CASSFSAIAGELFF.

The J gene is TRBJ2-3, the V gene TRBV20-1; 11 bases agree with TRBD1. This CDR3 is 14 amino acids long. Germline-derived CDR1 and CDR2 are DFQATT and SNEGSKA (reference sequence). V trimming: 5 bases; J trimming: 3 bases; junction bases outside the gene matches: 4. The CDR3 spells CSAVGTGGTDTQYF. The DNA of the CDR3 is TGCAGTGCTGTCGGGACAGGGGGGACAGATACGCAGTATTTT.

Ten or more counts support this clonotype. The V call is TRBV4-1, the J call TRBJ2-7; D not certain. Germline lookup yields CDR1 MGHRA and CDR2 YSYEKL. CDR3 length: 15 amino acids. V was cut by 1 base and J by 1 base, with 11 bases left in between. Written as DNA, the CDR3 is TGCGCCAGCAGCCAAGGACACCCTATGTCCTACGAGCAGTACTTC. As protein: CASSQGHPMSYEQYF.

This clonotype was found a few times. The rearrangement uses TRBV7-2 and TRBJ1-2; TRBD1 aligns across 10 bases. V lost 2 bases to trimming and J lost 5 bases; unmatched junction nucleotides: 8. Germline V CDR1 and CDR2: SGHTA, FQGNSA. This CDR3 has 16 residues. The CDR3 reads CASSLKRTGGAYGYTF. The CDR3 bases are TGTGCCAGCAGCTTAAAACGGACAGGGGGAGCATATGGCTACACCTTC.

To note about this clonotype: This clone may be a read error of a much larger clone one base away. The rearrangement links TRBV20-1 to TRBJ1-5; tentative D call: TRBD1 (5 bases). Germline V CDR1 and CDR2: DFQATT, SNEGSKA (reference sequence). The CDR3 is made up of 12 amino acids. CDR3 DNA: TGCAGTGCTAGACAGGGCAAGCAGCCCCAGCATTTT. Protein sequence: CSARQGKQPQHF.

This clonotype appeared many times. This chain links TRBV30 with TRBJ1-5; D unresolved. CDR1 GTSNPN and CDR2 SVGIG come from the germline V gene (reference sequence). V was clipped by 4 bases and J by 2 bases, with 12 bases between them. This CDR3 has 14 amino acids. CDR3 sequence: CAWTEGAGNQPQHF. The DNA for the CDR3 is TGTGCCTGGACGGAGGGCGCGGGCAATCAGCCCCAGCATTTT.

This clonotype was seen only a few times. The CDR3 protein is CSARGGSWQTQYF. In DNA form, the CDR3 reads TGCAGTGCTAGAGGGGGTAGCTGGCAGACCCAGTACTTC. The chain is built from TRBV20-1 and TRBJ2-5; D remains ambiguous. Germline loops: CDR1 DFQATT, CDR2 SNEGSKA (reference sequence). With 1 base removed from V and 6 bases from J, the gap between germline ends came to 12 bases. The CDR3 sequence is 13 residues long.

This clonotype was picked up many times. CDR3 in DNA: TGTGCCAGCAGCCTGAACACCTATGGCTACACCTTC. Protein sequence: CASSLNTYGYTF. V gene TRBV7-2 combines with J gene TRBJ1-2; no clear D gene. The CDR3 spans 12 residues. Trimming pared 5 bases from V and 4 bases from J, leaving 8 bases between. Germline V gives CDR1 SGHTA, CDR2 FQGNSA.

At least ten counts were recorded for this clonotype. The J gene is TRBJ2-3, the V gene TRBV2; 8 bases are shared with TRBD2. In germline, CDR1 is SNHLY, CDR2 FYNNEI. J was trimmed by 4 bases and V by 3 bases; bases with no gene match: 6. The CDR3 runs to 15 residues. CDR3 nucleotide sequence: TGTGCCAGCAGTGAGTTGGCGGGGGGATCAGATACGCAGTATTTT. Its protein product is CASSELAGGSDTQYF. Full variable domain (rest looked up from reference TRBV2 and TRBJ2-3): EPEVTQTPSHQVTQMGQEVILRCVPISNHLYFYWYRQILGQKVEFLVSFYNNEISEKSEIFDDQFSVERPDGSNFTLKIRSTKLEDSAMYFCASSELAGGSDTQYFGPGTRLTVL.

A few counts support this clonotype. The rearrangement uses TRBV18 and TRBJ2-3; 10 bases map to TRBD1. V was pared by 2 bases and J by 0 bases, with 2 bases of the junction left unmatched. This CDR3 region has 16 residues. CDR1 and CDR2 from the germline V gene are KGHSH and LQKENI. CDR3 loop: CASSPAGQGSTDTQYF. The CDR3 DNA is TGTGCCAGCTCACCAGCGGGACAGGGGAGCACAGATACGCAGTATTTT.

This clonotype was counted at least ten times. The J gene is TRBJ2-5, the V gene TRBV7-2; D possibly corresponds to TRBD1 (5 bases). V lost 0 bases and J lost 5, with 7 bases in between. The CDR3 has 13 amino acids. Germline V gene sequence: CDR1 SGHTA, CDR2 FQGNSA. The CDR3 bases are TGTGCCAGCAGCTTAGCAGGGGTGGAGACCCAGTACTTC. Translated: CASSLAGVETQYF.

This clonotype has more than one count but fewer than ten. The chain joins TRBV7-6 to TRBJ1-1, with D unclear. CDR1 and CDR2 (germline): SGHVS, FNYEAQ. The CDR3 has 14 residues. Trimming took off 5 bases at V and 4 bases at J, with 14 bases between the two ends. The CDR3 loop is CASSLGGPGTEAFF. The CDR3 nucleotides read TGTGCCAGCAGCCTGGGAGGGCCGGGCACTGAAGCTTTCTTT.

This clonotype was recorded many times. V is TRBV5-1 and J is TRBJ2-5; 12 bases line up with TRBD2. The CDR3 is 17 residues long. The trim removed 4 bases at V and 5 bases at J, leaving 12 bases unmatched. The V gene's germline CDR1 is SGHRS and CDR2 YFSETQ. The CDR3 reads CASSTKASGGERETQYF. In nucleotides, the CDR3 is TGCGCCAGCAGCACGAAGGCTAGCGGGGGGGAACGGGAGACCCAGTACTTC. The full variable domain, rest sourced from reference TRBV5-1 and TRBJ2-5, is KAGVTQTPRYLIKTRGQQVTLSCSPISGHRSVSWYQQTPGQGLQFLFEYFSETQRNKGNFPGRFSGRQFSNSRSEMNVSTLELGDSALYLCASSTKASGGERETQYFGPGTRLLVL.

At least ten counts were recorded for this clonotype. The rearrangement joins TRBV7-3 to TRBJ2-5, with 9 bases fitting TRBD1. Trimming removed 5 bases from V and 1 base from J; junction bases left unmatched: 8. CDR1 and CDR2 (germline): SGHTA, FQGTGA. This CDR3 spans 16 amino acids. The CDR3 reads CASSRSGTGIQETQYF. CDR3 in DNA: TGTGCCAGCAGCCGTTCCGGGACAGGGATCCAAGAGACCCAGTACTTC.

This clonotype was seen many times. The CDR3 protein is CASSLDPGTTDTQYF. The CDR3 DNA sequence: TGTGCCAGCAGCTTGGATCCAGGAACCACAGATACGCAGTATTTT. The chain joins TRBV5-5 to TRBJ2-3, with D unresolved. Germline loops: CDR1 SGHKS, CDR2 YYEKEE (reference sequence). V was cut by 0 bases and J by 2 bases, with 10 bases left in between. This CDR3 is 15 amino acids long. Drawing the rest from reference TRBV5-5 and TRBJ2-3, the complete variable domain is DAGVTQSPTHLIKTRGQQVTLRCSPISGHKSVSWYQQVLGQGPQFIFQYYEKEERGRGNFPDRFSARQFPNYSSELNVNALLLGDSALYLCASSLDPGTTDTQYFGPGTRLTVL.

In this sample, this clonotype turned up many times. The rearrangement links TRBV18 to TRBJ2-1; the match to TRBD2 covers 7 bases. The CDR3 is 15 amino acids. With V trimmed by 3 bases and J by 6 bases, 8 bases remained unmatched. CDR1 is KGHSH and CDR2 is LQKENI in the germline V gene. The CDR3 DNA reads as TGTGCCAGCTCACCGGCGACTAGCACTGGCAATGAGCAGTTCTTC. Residues: CASSPATSTGNEQFF.

This clonotype was seen many times. The rearrangement joins TRBV9 to TRBJ1-1, with D unclear. V shed 5 bases and J shed 0 bases, with 14 bases lying between them. CDR1 SGDLS and CDR2 YYNGEE come from the germline V gene. The CDR3 spans 15 residues. The CDR3 reads CASSAWPAMNTEAFF. The CDR3 region has the DNA TGTGCCAGCAGTGCCTGGCCAGCCATGAACACTGAAGCTTTCTTT.

This clonotype was observed once. This may be a read error: a much more frequent sequence differs by one nucleotide. This chain uses TRBV7-2 with TRBJ2-7; D remains unclear. The germline V gene encodes CDR1 SGHTA and CDR2 FQGNSA. The CDR3 spans 13 residues. This CDR3 reads CASSFPARYERYF. CDR3 DNA: TGTGCCAGCAGCTTTCCCGCCCGCTACGAGCGGTACTTC.

This clonotype was seen repeatedly, ten times or more. This chain uses TRBV6-2 or TRBV6-3 with TRBJ2-7; TRBD1 might be the D (6 bases). Trimming pared 8 bases from V and 3 bases from J, leaving 17 bases between. This CDR3 has 14 residues. CDR1 is MNHEY and CDR2 is SVGEGT in the germline V gene. CDR3 DNA sequence: TGTGCCAGCCTAACTAGGGACAAATACTACGAGCAGTACTTC. This encodes CASLTRDKYYEQYF.

In this sample, this clonotype turned up a few times. The CDR3 reads CASSLRGQAYEQYF. The CDR3 coding sequence is TGTGCCAGCAGTTTACGGGGACAAGCCTACGAGCAGTACTTC. The chain has TRBV12-3 or TRBV12-4 and TRBJ2-7, with D maybe TRBD1 (6 bases). The CDR3 is 14 residues long. V was clipped by 2 bases and J by 2 bases, with 10 bases between them.

This clonotype was seen repeatedly, ten times or more. This chain links TRBV3-1 with TRBJ2-3; D not certain. V was trimmed by 6 bases and J by 4 bases, leaving 11 bases between them. Per the germline V gene, CDR1 is LGHDT and CDR2 is YNNKEL (reference sequence). CDR3 length: 13 residues. In DNA form, the CDR3 reads TGTGCCAGCAGTGTCCACGGATCAGATACGCAGTATTTT. The encoded protein is CASSVHGSDTQYF.

This clonotype was picked up a small number of times. This sequence joins TRBV2 and TRBJ2-5; possibly TRBD1 for D (5 bases). Per germline, CDR1 SNHLY and CDR2 FYNNEI. The V end was cut by 7 bases, the J end by 3 bases, with 15 bases between. CDR3 length: 14 amino acids. CDR3: CASKKETVEETQYF. CDR3 coding DNA: TGTGCCAGCAAAAAGGAGACAGTGGAAGAGACCCAGTACTTC.

This clonotype was seen repeatedly, ten times or more. The rearrangement uses TRBV28 and TRBJ2-2; a possible D gene is TRBD1 (5 bases). V was pared by 7 bases and J by 2 bases, with 8 bases between. This CDR3 is 13 amino acids long. The V gene's germline CDR1 is MDHEN and CDR2 SYDVKM. In DNA, the CDR3 is TGTGCCAGCAACGACAGAAACACCGGGGAGCTGTTTTTT. Translating it yields CASNDRNTGELFF.

This clonotype appeared many times. The DNA for the CDR3 is TGCGCCAGCAGCCAGTCTTCACCCAATGAGCAGTTCTTC. The encoded protein is CASSQSSPNEQFF. The V call is TRBV4-3, the J call TRBJ2-1; D is ambiguous. Per germline, CDR1 LGHNA and CDR2 YSLEER. The V end was cut by 3 bases, the J end by 6 bases, with 9 bases between. This CDR3 comprises 13 residues.

In this sample, this clonotype turned up many times. The chain couples TRBV2 to TRBJ2-5; 8 bases line up with TRBD1. Trimming removed 0 bases from V and 5 bases from J; junction bases left unmatched: 5. There are 15 residues in the CDR3. Germline CDR1 reads SNHLY; CDR2 reads FYNNEI. The CDR3: CASSEASGGPETQYF. For the CDR3, the DNA is TGTGCCAGCAGTGAAGCTTCAGGGGGCCCTGAGACCCAGTACTTC.

This clonotype was observed at least ten times. V is TRBV5-6 and J is TRBJ2-3; 9 nucleotides line up with TRBD1. After removal of 3 bases from V and 3 bases from J, the junction contained 8 bases not matched to a gene. CDR1 is SGHDT and CDR2 is YYEEEE in the germline V gene. CDR3 length equals 16 residues. The CDR3, as DNA: TGTGCCAGCAGCTGGGACAGGGTGTTGATTACAGATACGCAGTATTTT. It yields the protein CASSWDRVLITDTQYF.

This clonotype was recorded at least ten times. The V gene is TRBV2, the J gene TRBJ1-1; D not resolved. Germline V gene sequence: CDR1 SNHLY, CDR2 FYNNEI. The CDR3 has 14 residues. V was cut by 6 bases and J by 2 bases, with 13 bases left in between. CDR3 region: CASRGRRGNTEAFF. The DNA for the CDR3 is TGTGCCAGCAGGGGCCGACGCGGAAACACTGAAGCTTTCTTT. Drawing the rest from reference TRBV2 and TRBJ1-1, the complete variable domain is EPEVTQTPSHQVTQMGQEVILRCVPISNHLYFYWYRQILGQKVEFLVSFYNNEISEKSEIFDDQFSVERPDGSNFTLKIRSTKLEDSAMYFCASRGRRGNTEAFFGQGTRLTVV.